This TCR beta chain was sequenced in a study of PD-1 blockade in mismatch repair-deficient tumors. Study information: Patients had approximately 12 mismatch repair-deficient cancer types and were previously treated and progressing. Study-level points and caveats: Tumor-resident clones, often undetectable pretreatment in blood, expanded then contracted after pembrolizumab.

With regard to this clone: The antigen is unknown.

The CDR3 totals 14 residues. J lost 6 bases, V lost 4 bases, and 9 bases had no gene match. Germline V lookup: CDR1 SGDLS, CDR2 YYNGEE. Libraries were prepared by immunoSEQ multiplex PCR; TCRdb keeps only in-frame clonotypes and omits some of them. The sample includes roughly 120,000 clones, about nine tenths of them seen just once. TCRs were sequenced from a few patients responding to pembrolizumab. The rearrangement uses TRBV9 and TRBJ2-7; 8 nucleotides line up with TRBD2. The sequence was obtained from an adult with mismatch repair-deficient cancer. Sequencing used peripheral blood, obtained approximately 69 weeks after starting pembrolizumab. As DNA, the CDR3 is TGTGCCAGCAGCCCGGGGGGGCCGGAAGGCGAGCAGTACTTC. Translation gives CASSPGGPEGEQYF.